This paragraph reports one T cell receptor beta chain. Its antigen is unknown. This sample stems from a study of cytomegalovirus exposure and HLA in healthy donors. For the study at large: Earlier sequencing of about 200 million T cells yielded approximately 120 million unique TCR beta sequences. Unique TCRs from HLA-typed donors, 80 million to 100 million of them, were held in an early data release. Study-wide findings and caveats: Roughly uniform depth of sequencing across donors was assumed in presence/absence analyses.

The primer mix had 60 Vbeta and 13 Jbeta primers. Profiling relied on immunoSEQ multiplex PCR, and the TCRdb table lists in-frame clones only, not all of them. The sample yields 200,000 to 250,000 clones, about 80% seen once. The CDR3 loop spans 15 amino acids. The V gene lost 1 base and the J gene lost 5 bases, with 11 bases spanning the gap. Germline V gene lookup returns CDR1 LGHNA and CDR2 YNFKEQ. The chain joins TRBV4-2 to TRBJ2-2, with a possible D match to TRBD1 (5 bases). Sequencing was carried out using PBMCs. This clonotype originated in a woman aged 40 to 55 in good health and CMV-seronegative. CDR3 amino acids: CASSQGPGYTGELFF. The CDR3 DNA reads TGTGCCAGCAGCCAAGGGCCAGGGTATACCGGGGAGCTGTTTTTT.